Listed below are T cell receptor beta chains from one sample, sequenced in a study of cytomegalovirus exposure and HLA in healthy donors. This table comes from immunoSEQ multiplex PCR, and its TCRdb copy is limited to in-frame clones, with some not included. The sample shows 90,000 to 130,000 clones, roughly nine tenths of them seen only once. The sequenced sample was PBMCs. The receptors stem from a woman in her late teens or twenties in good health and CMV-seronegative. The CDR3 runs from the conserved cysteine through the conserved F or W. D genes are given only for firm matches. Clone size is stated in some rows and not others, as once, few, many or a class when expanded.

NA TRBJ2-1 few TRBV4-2 TGTGCCAGCAGCCAAGTTCAGGCAGGCCCATCAGATGAGCAGTTCTTC CASSQVQAGPSDEQFF
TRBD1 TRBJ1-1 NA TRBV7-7 TGTGCTAGCTTGAAACAGGGGGCAATGAACACTGAAGCTTTCTTT CASLKQGAMNTEAFF
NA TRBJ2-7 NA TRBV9 TGTGCCAGCACCCCGGGGATAGCAATGAAGTACGAGCAGTACTTC CASTPGIAMKYEQYF
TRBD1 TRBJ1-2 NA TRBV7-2 TGTGCCAGCAGTCGTCCCGGGACAGGGGTCGGCTACACCTTC CASSRPGTGVGYTF
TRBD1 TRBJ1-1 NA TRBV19 TGTGCCAGTAATCACAGGGGGAACACTGAAGCTTTCTTT CASNHRGNTEAFF
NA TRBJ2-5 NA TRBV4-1 TGCGCCAGCAGCCAAGTAAGGACTCCCGGGGAGACCCAGTACTTC CASSQVRTPGETQYF
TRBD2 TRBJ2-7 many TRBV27 TGTGCCAGCAATGAGCGGGAGAACGGCGAGCAGTACTTC CASNERENGEQYF
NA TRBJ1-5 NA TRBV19 TGTGCCAGTAGTGCGTTCCTCGGTAGCAATCAGCCCCAGCATTTT CASSAFLGSNQPQHF
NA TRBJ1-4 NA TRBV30 TGTGCCTGGAGTGCTACCTCAACTAATGAAAAACTGTTTTTT CAWSATSTNEKLFF
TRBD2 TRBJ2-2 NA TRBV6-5 TGTGCCAGCAGCCGGGCTAGCGGGTATACCGGGGAGCTGTTTTTT CASSRASGYTGELFF
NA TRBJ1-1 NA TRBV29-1 TGCAGCGCAGGAAACACTGAAGCTTTCTTT CSAGNTEAFF
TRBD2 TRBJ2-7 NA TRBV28 TGTGCCAGCAATCAACTAGCGGGGGTTACTTACTACGAGCAGTACTTC CASNQLAGVTYYEQYF
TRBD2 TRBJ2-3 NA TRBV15 TGTGCCACCAGCAGAGCAGCGGGGGCGGATACGCAGTATTTT CATSRAAGADTQYF
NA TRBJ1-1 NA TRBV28 TGTGCCAGCAGCCAAACAGGGTACCCTAACACTGAAGCTTTCTTT CASSQTGYPNTEAFF
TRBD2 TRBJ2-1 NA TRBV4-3 TGCGCCAGCAGCCGTAAGGCTAGCGGGGGGAATAATGAGCAGTTCTTC CASSRKASGGNNEQFF
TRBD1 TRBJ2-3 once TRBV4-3 TGCGCCAGCAGCCAAGATATAACGGGACAGAGCACAGATACGCAGTATTTT CASSQDITGQSTDTQYF
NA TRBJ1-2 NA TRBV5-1 TGCGCCAGCAGCCCTGTAGCTAACTATGGCTACACCTTC CASSPVANYGYTF
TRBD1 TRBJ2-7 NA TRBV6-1 TGTGCCAGCAGTGAAAGTACGGCAGGGGGCTACGAGCAGTACTTC CASSESTAGGYEQYF
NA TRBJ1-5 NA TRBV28 TGTGCCAGCCCGCCAGGGCGGCTATATAGCAATCAGCCCCAGCATTTT CASPPGRLYSNQPQHF
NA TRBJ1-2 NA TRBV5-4 TGTGCCAGCAGCTCTGCAGGGGATAATGGCTACACCTTC CASSSAGDNGYTF
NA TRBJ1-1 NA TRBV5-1 TGCGCCAGCAGCTTGTTGAACAGTAACACTGAAGCTTTCTTT CASSLLNSNTEAFF
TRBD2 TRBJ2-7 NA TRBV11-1 TGTGCCAGCAGCCGGTCGTCTAGCGGGATCTACGAGCAGTACTTC CASSRSSSGIYEQYF
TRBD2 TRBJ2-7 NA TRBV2 TGTGCCAGCGTGGGACTAGCGGGAGGTGGCGAGCAGTACTTC CASVGLAGGGEQYF
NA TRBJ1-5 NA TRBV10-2 TGCGCCAGCAGTGAGGTGGGAGGCAATCAGCCCCAGCATTTT CASSEVGGNQPQHF